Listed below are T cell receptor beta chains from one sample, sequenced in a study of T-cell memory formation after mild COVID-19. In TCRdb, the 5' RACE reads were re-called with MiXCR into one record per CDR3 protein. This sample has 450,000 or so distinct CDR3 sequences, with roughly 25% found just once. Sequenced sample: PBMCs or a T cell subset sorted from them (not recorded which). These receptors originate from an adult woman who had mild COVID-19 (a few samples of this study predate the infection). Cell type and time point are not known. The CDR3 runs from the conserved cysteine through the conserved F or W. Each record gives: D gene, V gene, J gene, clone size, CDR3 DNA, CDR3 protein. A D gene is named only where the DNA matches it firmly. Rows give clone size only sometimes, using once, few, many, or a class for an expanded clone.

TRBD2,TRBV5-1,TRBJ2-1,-,TGCGCCAGCAGCTTGCCGGGACTAGGCCGTGAGCAGTTCTTC,CASSLPGLGREQFF
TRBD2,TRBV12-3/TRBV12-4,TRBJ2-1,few,TGTGCCAGCAGTCCTCGGACTAGCGGCTCTGGGAATGACGAGCAGTTCTTC,CASSPRTSGSGNDEQFF
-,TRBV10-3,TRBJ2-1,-,TGTGCCATCAGTGAGAACGAACGGACTTACAATGAGCAGTTCTTC,CAISENERTYNEQFF
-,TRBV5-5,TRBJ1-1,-,TGTGCCAGCAGCGTGGACACCACTCGAGGTGAAGCTTTCTTT,CASSVDTTRGEAFF
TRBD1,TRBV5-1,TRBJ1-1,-,TGCGCCAGTCGTCAGGGGGCAAGAGACTCCCGCACTGAAGCTTTCTTT,CASRQGARDSRTEAFF
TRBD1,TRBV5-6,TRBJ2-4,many,TGTGCCAGCAGCCGCGCGGGACAGGGGTTTCGGTACTTC,CASSRAGQGFRYF
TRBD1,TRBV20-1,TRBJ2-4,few,TGCAGTGCTAGAGATTATGCCGGACAGGGTACAACCAAAAACATTCAGTACTTC,CSARDYAGQGTTKNIQYF
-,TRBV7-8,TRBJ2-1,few,TGTGCCAGCAGCCTAAGGGCTGGGGTTAGATCCTACAATGAGCAGTTCTTC,CASSLRAGVRSYNEQFF
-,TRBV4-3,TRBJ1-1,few,TGCGCCAGCAGCCAAGATCGGGACATCGAAGCTTTCTTT,CASSQDRDIEAFF
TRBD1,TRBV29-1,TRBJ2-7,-,TGCAGCGTTGAGGGGACAGGCTACGAGCAGTACTTC,CSVEGTGYEQYF
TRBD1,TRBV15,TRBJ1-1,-,TGTGCCACCAGCCCCGAGGACAGGGGGCGCGTAATGGGCACTGAAGCTTTCTTT,CATSPEDRGRVMGTEAFF
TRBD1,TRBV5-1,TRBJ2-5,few,TGCGCCAGCAGCCAAACCACAGGGGAAGAGACCCAGTACTTC,CASSQTTGEETQYF
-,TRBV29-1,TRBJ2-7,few,TGCAGCGTCGCGCCGGTATGGGAGCAGTACTTC,CSVAPVWEQYF
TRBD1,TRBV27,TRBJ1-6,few,TGTGCCAGCAGTTTACGAGCGGGACAGACTAATTCACCCCTCCACTTT,CASSLRAGQTNSPLHF
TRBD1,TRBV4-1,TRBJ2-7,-,TGCGCCAGCAGCCAAGTGGGACAGGGGAACTACGAGCAGTACTTC,CASSQVGQGNYEQYF
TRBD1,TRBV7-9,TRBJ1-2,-,TGTGCCAGCAGCTCTGTTGACAGGGCCGCCTTC,CASSSVDRAAF
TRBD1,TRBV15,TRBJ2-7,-,TGTGCCACCAGCAGAGGGACAGGGATTTCCTACGAGCAGTACTTC,CATSRGTGISYEQYF
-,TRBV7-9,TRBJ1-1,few,TGTGCCAGCAGCTTACAACATATGAACACTGAAGCTTTCTTT,CASSLQHMNTEAFF
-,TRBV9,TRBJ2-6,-,TGTGCCAGCAGCCCGGGACTGCTCTCTGGGGCCAACGTCCTGACTTTC,CASSPGLLSGANVLTF
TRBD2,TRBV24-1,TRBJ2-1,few,TGTGCCACCAGTGATACTAGCGCATACAATGAGCAGTTCTTC,CATSDTSAYNEQFF
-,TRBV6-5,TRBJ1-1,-,TGTGCCAGCAGCCGAATTGCGGGGGGCGACACTGAAGCTTTCTTT,CASSRIAGGDTEAFF
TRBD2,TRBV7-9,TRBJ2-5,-,TGTGCCAGCAGCTCCCCGGGACTAGCGGGGGGAAGCCAAGAGACCCAGTACTTC,CASSSPGLAGGSQETQYF
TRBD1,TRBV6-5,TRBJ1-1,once,TGTGCCAGCAGTATACAGGGGGCGAACACTGAAGCTTTCTTT,CASSIQGANTEAFF